The 29 T cell receptor beta chains given below trace back to one sample, sequenced in a study of cytomegalovirus exposure and HLA in healthy donors (dated by TCRdb to the late 2010s). Library preparation employed the immunoSEQ multiplex PCR assay. A mixture of 60 forward primers for TCR Vbeta segments and 13 reverse primers for TCR Jbeta segments was used in the multiplex PCR. The clones in this table, taken by TCRdb from immuneACCESS, are in-frame only. Not every clone is retained; where verified, under half of the shortfall comes from an unresolved V gene, and the cause of the rest is unknown. In all, the sample holds 100,000 to 150,000 clones, and approximately 8.9% of those were seen once. The ten largest make up 6% to 7.5% of the sample. Sequencing was performed on PBMCs. These receptor sequences come from a woman in her thirties or forties in good health and CMV-seropositive.

The gene calls are TRBV10-3 and TRBJ1-1; no clear D. The CDR3 runs 12 residues. V gave up 3 bases and J gave up 6 bases, with 8 bases separating them. From germline, CDR1 is ENHRY and CDR2 SYGVKD. This chain's CDR3 is CAISESGPEAFF. CDR3 DNA: TGTGCCATCAGTGAAAGCGGGCCTGAAGCTTTCTTT.

The chain joins TRBV2 to TRBJ1-5; D is ambiguous. The length of the CDR3 is 13 residues. Trimming took off 3 bases at V and 0 bases at J, with 3 bases between the two ends. Germline V gives CDR1 SNHLY, CDR2 FYNNEI. The CDR3 loop is CASSDSSNQPQHF. DNA for the CDR3: TGTGCCAGCAGTGACAGTAGCAATCAGCCCCAGCATTTT.

The chain combines TRBV6-6 with TRBJ1-2; no clear D. The V gene's germline CDR1 is MNHNY and CDR2 SVGAGI (reference sequence). This CDR3 comprises 14 residues. Trimming removed 0 bases at V and 4 bases at J, with 9 bases between. In DNA form, the CDR3 reads TGTGCCAGCAGTTACTCTGGGGAGTTCTATGGCTACACCTTC. Translating it yields CASSYSGEFYGYTF.

CDR3 sequence reads: CASSSRAQGTGYGYTF. CDR3 nucleotides: TGCGCCAGCAGCTCTCGGGCACAGGGTACGGGCTATGGCTACACCTTC. The chain uses TRBV5-1 and TRBJ1-2; D is perhaps TRBD1 (6 bases). CDR3 length equals 16 residues. Germline V CDR1 and CDR2: SGHRS, YFSETQ. V lost 3 bases and J lost 4, with 19 bases in between.

V usage is TRBV7-2 and J usage is TRBJ1-1; 7 positions match TRBD1. The ends lost 4 bases at V and 3 bases at J; junction bases unmatched: 8. CDR1 is SGHTA and CDR2 is FQGNSA in the germline V gene. The CDR3 is made up of 15 amino acids. The CDR3 reads CASSSLGGQYTEAFF. The CDR3 DNA reads as TGTGCCAGCAGCTCCCTAGGGGGACAGTACACTGAAGCTTTCTTT.

The chain joins TRBV2 to TRBJ1-2; tentatively, D is TRBD1 (5 bases). V was cut by 6 bases and J by 5 bases, with 13 bases left in between. Germline V gene lookup returns CDR1 SNHLY and CDR2 FYNNEI. The CDR3 runs to 13 residues. CDR3 residues: CASSSQEKYGYTF. The CDR3 DNA is TGTGCCAGCAGCTCACAGGAGAAGTATGGCTACACCTTC.

In its sample, this clone was seen a few times. This chain joins TRBV7-2 and TRBJ1-1; D is unclear. The ends were cut back, 10 bases at V and 2 bases at J, with 8 bases in the middle. This CDR3 is 11 amino acids long. The germline gives CDR1 SGHTA, CDR2 FQGNSA. As DNA, the CDR3 is TGTGCCACCCGAGAAAACACTGAAGCTTTCTTT. Amino acid sequence: CATRENTEAFF.

The rearrangement joins TRBV7-9 to TRBJ1-1; weak D call: TRBD1 (5 bases). V lost 3 bases, J lost 10 bases, and 12 bases lay in between. The CDR3 covers 12 residues. Germline V gene data show CDR1 as SEHNR and CDR2 as FQNEAQ (reference sequence). The CDR3 reads CASSLGGRVAFF. The CDR3 bases are TGTGCCAGCAGCTTGGGGGGGAGGGTAGCTTTCTTT.

This clone was counted between two and nine times. The rearrangement links TRBV7-9 to TRBJ2-7; 8 bases match TRBD1. J was trimmed by 6 bases and V by 5 bases; bases with no gene match: 6. The CDR3 spans 13 residues. CDR1 SEHNR and CDR2 FQNEAQ come from the germline V gene (reference sequence). The CDR3 here is CASSTDRVVEQYF. The CDR3 DNA reads as TGTGCCAGCAGCACGGACAGGGTGGTCGAGCAGTACTTC.

This clone was seen a few times. The chain uses TRBV5-1 and TRBJ2-1; the D is unclear. CDR3 length: 16 amino acids. Germline V gene data show CDR1 as SGHRS and CDR2 as YFSETQ. Between the trimmed V and J ends, which lost 4 bases and 0 bases, there was a span of 14 bases. CDR3 nucleotides: TGCGCCAGCAGCCCCCGACATCGAAGCTCCTACAATGAGCAGTTCTTC. It is translated as CASSPRHRSSYNEQFF.

A few counts support this clone. The genes are TRBV15 and TRBJ2-1; 10 bases match TRBD2. CDR1 and CDR2 (germline): LNHNV, YYDKDF (reference sequence). This CDR3 region has 15 residues. After removal of 2 bases from V and 9 bases from J, the junction contained 7 bases not matched to a gene. CDR3 region: CATSRHSGGQGEQFF. The DNA for the CDR3 is TGTGCCACCAGCAGACATAGCGGGGGGCAGGGTGAGCAGTTCTTC.

The genes are TRBV15 and TRBJ2-3, with a possible D match to TRBD1 (6 bases). The CDR3 has 15 residues. Germline V gene sequence: CDR1 LNHNV, CDR2 YYDKDF (reference sequence). V lost 5 bases to trimming and J lost 0 bases, with 12 bases between them. CDR3 amino acids: CATSPQGPSTDTQYF. For the CDR3, the DNA is TGTGCCACCAGCCCCCAGGGGCCGAGCACAGATACGCAGTATTTT.

In its sample, this clone was seen a few times. This rearrangement joins TRBV5-8 to TRBJ1-5; 8 nucleotides align to TRBD1. CDR3 size: 14 residues. CDR1 and CDR2 (germline): SGHTS, YDEGEE. The trim removed 2 bases at V and 7 bases at J, leaving 5 bases unmatched. The CDR3 region is CASSFIQGVQPQHF. The CDR3 nucleotides are TGTGCCAGCAGCTTTATACAGGGGGTCCAGCCCCAGCATTTT.

For this clone: At one end the junction does not follow the germline gene, possibly because of a read error. The rearrangement uses TRBV5-4 and TRBJ2-3; 13 bases align to TRBD2. Germline values: CDR1 SGHNT, CDR2 YYREEE (reference sequence). CDR3 size: 16 residues. In DNA form, the CDR3 reads TGTGCCAGCAGCTTGGCGACTAGCGGGGGGACAGATGCGCAGTATTTT. Protein product: CASSLATSGGTDAQYF.

This clone was counted between two and nine times. The chain uses TRBV7-3 and TRBJ2-1; a weak D match, TRBD2 (7 bases). Germline-derived CDR1 and CDR2 are SGHTA and FQGTGA. V lost 4 bases and J 0 bases, leaving 13 bases between the germline ends. This CDR3 region has 16 residues. Here the CDR3 reads CASSSRGGVSYNEQFF. The CDR3 DNA sequence: TGTGCCAGCAGCTCAAGGGGGGGGGTCTCCTACAATGAGCAGTTCTTC.

The chain carries TRBV5-1 and TRBJ2-3; 9 bases map to TRBD2. CDR3 length: 15 residues. The germline V gene has CDR1 SGHRS and CDR2 YFSETQ. V lost 0 bases and J lost 4; bases outside the gene matches: 3. This CDR3 is CASSLAGTSPDTQYF. The CDR3 coding sequence is TGCGCCAGCAGCTTGGCCGGGACTAGCCCAGATACGCAGTATTTT.

This clone has just a few counts. The chain couples TRBV5-4 to TRBJ1-6; D is uncertain. Germline CDR1 SGHNT, CDR2 YYREEE (reference sequence). The length of the CDR3 is 15 residues. V dropped 0 bases and J dropped 3 bases, with 7 bases sitting between them. This CDR3 reads CASSLERDYNSPLHF. DNA for the CDR3: TGTGCCAGCAGCTTGGAGAGGGACTATAATTCACCCCTCCACTTT.

This clone was detected only a few times. This chain connects TRBV5-1 to TRBJ2-3; the D gene is possibly TRBD2 (5 bases). With 3 bases removed from V and 2 bases from J, the gap between germline ends came to 13 bases. The CDR3 has 15 amino acids. Germline values: CDR1 SGHRS, CDR2 YFSETQ. The CDR3 region is CASSYGKGPTDTQYF. DNA for the CDR3: TGCGCCAGCAGCTACGGGAAGGGTCCCACAGATACGCAGTATTTT.

This clone was seen only a few times. The chain employs TRBV5-1 and TRBJ1-1; TRBD1 matches 7 bases. The CDR3 totals 16 residues. Germline CDR1 and CDR2: SGHRS and YFSETQ. The V segment lost 1 base and the J segment 6 bases; nucleotides outside the gene matches: 12. The CDR3 reads CASSLTLGQALAEAFF. The CDR3 DNA reads as TGCGCCAGCAGCTTGACCCTAGGACAGGCGCTCGCTGAAGCTTTCTTT. The full variable domain, with the rest looked up from reference TRBV5-1 and TRBJ1-1, is KAGVTQTPRYLIKTRGQQVTLSCSPISGHRSVSWYQQTPGQGLQFLFEYFSETQRNKGNFPGRFSGRQFSNSRSEMNVSTLELGDSALYLCASSLTLGQALAEAFFGQGTRLTVV.

The chain has TRBV4-3 and TRBJ2-3; 12 bases are a match to TRBD2. CDR3 length equals 17 residues. With V trimmed by 0 bases and J by 5 bases, 6 bases remained unmatched. Germline-derived CDR1 and CDR2 are LGHNA and YSLEER. The CDR3 here is CASSQDPSGGARDTQYF. In nucleotides, the CDR3 is TGCGCCAGCAGCCAAGATCCTAGCGGGGGGGCCAGAGATACGCAGTATTTT.

This clone appeared a few times. CDR3 loop: CASSAIAGGPWEQFF. For the CDR3, the DNA is TGTGCCAGCAGTGCAATAGCGGGGGGGCCATGGGAGCAGTTCTTC. V is TRBV6-1 and J is TRBJ2-1; 11 nucleotides agree with TRBD2. With 4 bases clipped from V and 10 bases from J, the junction kept 9 bases outside the gene matches. Germline loops: CDR1 MNHNS, CDR2 SASEGT. The CDR3 length is 15 residues.

V gene TRBV5-4 combines with J gene TRBJ2-1; the D gene is possibly TRBD2 (5 bases). Germline V lookup: CDR1 SGHNT, CDR2 YYREEE (reference sequence). This CDR3 is built from 12 residues. Trimming stripped 4 bases from V and 6 bases from J, with 8 bases between. The DNA of the CDR3 is TGTGCCAGCAGCGTCCTAGCCAATGAGCAGTTCTTC. As protein: CASSVLANEQFF.

This clone occurred a few times. This rearrangement joins TRBV2 to TRBJ1-5; D call uncertain. CDR1 and CDR2 from the germline V gene are SNHLY and FYNNEI. The CDR3 contains 15 residues. Trimming removed 3 bases at V and 4 bases at J, with 13 bases between. The CDR3 bases are TGTGCCAGCAGTGAGAGGGCATTGCGAAATCAGCCCCAGCATTTT. It is translated as CASSERALRNQPQHF. The entire variable domain, with the rest obtained from reference TRBV2 and TRBJ1-5, is as follows: EPEVTQTPSHQVTQMGQEVILRCVPISNHLYFYWYRQILGQKVEFLVSFYNNEISEKSEIFDDQFSVERPDGSNFTLKIRSTKLEDSAMYFCASSERALRNQPQHFGDGTRLSIL.

A few counts support this clone. The chain combines TRBV19 with TRBJ2-6; the D is unclear. Trimming stripped 7 bases from V and 0 bases from J, with 13 bases between. From germline, CDR1 is LNHDA and CDR2 SQIVND (reference sequence). The CDR3 consists of 16 residues. CDR3 sequence (DNA): TGTGCCAGTAATCCAGGAAGAAGCTCTGGGGCCAACGTCCTGACTTTC. This encodes CASNPGRSSGANVLTF.

The chain combines TRBV5-1 with TRBJ1-2, with TRBD1 matching over 7 bases. V gave up 3 bases and J gave up 4 bases; unmatched junction bases: 6. The germline V gene encodes CDR1 SGHRS and CDR2 YFSETQ. The CDR3 length is 14 residues. In DNA form, the CDR3 reads TGCGCCAGCAGCTCAGCGCAGGGGGTCTATGGCTACACCTTC. It encodes CASSSAQGVYGYTF.

A few counts support this clone. V and J are TRBV7-2 and TRBJ2-7; tentative D call: TRBD1 (5 bases). Trimming removed 5 bases from V and 1 base from J, with 21 bases in between. The CDR3 contains 17 residues. CDR1 is SGHTA and CDR2 is FQGNSA in the germline V gene. This chain's CDR3 is CASSAAGFPVTSYEQYF. The CDR3 region has the DNA TGTGCCAGCAGCGCCGCAGGGTTCCCAGTAACTTCCTACGAGCAGTACTTC. The entire variable domain, with the rest obtained from reference TRBV7-2 and TRBJ2-7, is as follows: GAGVSQSPSNKVTEKGKDVELRCDPISGHTALYWYRQSLGQGLEFLIYFQGNSAPDKSGLPSDRFSAERTGGSVSTLTIQRTQQEDSAVYLCASSAAGFPVTSYEQYFGPGTRLTVT.

The table lists this clone with a few counts. The V and J genes are TRBV5-1 and TRBJ2-1; weak D call: TRBD1 (6 bases). The CDR3 has 12 amino acids. V was cut by 4 bases and J by 4 bases, with 6 bases left in between. Germline V lookup: CDR1 SGHRS, CDR2 YFSETQ. The CDR3 protein is CASSQGYNEQFF. CDR3 bases: TGCGCCAGCAGCCAGGGGTACAATGAGCAGTTCTTC.

The chain links TRBV9 to TRBJ2-7, with 12 bases aligning to TRBD2. The CDR3 runs to 15 residues. Germline CDR1 SGDLS, CDR2 YYNGEE. After removal of 2 bases from V and 4 bases from J, the junction contained 4 bases not matched to a gene. The CDR3 nucleotides are TGTGCCAGCAGCGTTTCGGGACTAGCGGGTTACGAGCAGTACTTC. Its protein product is CASSVSGLAGYEQYF. Supplemented by reference TRBV9 and TRBJ2-7, the full variable domain reads DSGVTQTPKHLITATGQRVTLRCSPRSGDLSVYWYQQSLDQGLQFLIQYYNGEERAKGNILERFSAQQFPDLHSELNLSSLELGDSALYFCASSVSGLAGYEQYFGPGTRLTVT.

This clone was found a few times. The rearrangement joins TRBV29-1 to TRBJ2-7, with a tentative D call TRBD1 (5 bases). Germline CDR1 reads SQVTM; CDR2 reads ANQGSEA. The CDR3 is 13 amino acids. With 6 bases removed from V and 3 bases from J, the gap between germline ends came to 15 bases. The CDR3: CSVSQDTLYEQYF. The CDR3, as DNA: TGCAGCGTCTCCCAGGACACCCTCTACGAGCAGTACTTC.